The present entry profiles one TCR beta chain with its context. Antigen: not known. The record originates from a study of graft-versus-host responses after intestinal transplantation. Study overall: Transplantation in recipients was multivisceral, liver-intestinal, or isolated intestinal. All recipients got anti-thymocyte globulin induction, then tacrolimus and steroids for 2 to 4 years.

Findings and limits, study-wide: An association linked early post-transplant HvG declines with peak circulating GvH clone levels. GvH clones appeared in recipient marrow, some first in ileum or blood.

V gave up 6 bases and J gave up 2 bases; unmatched junction bases: 11. Looked up from germline, CDR1 is PRHDT and CDR2 is FYEKMQ (reference sequence). The CDR3 runs to 16 residues. TCRdb's table, derived via immunoSEQ multiplex PCR, lists solely in-frame clones and lacks some. This sample yields around 90,000 clones, of which just under 95% are seen a single time; over 0.45% belongs to the top ten. The receptor was derived from a human donor who received an intestinal transplant. The sample in question was unstimulated CD8+ T cells sorted from spleen or lymph node cells, obtained before intestinal transplant. V gene TRBV13 combines with J gene TRBJ2-3; 7 positions match TRBD1. CDR3 in amino acids: CASSSPGTANTDTQYF. In nucleotides, the CDR3 is TGTGCCAGCAGTTCCCCCGGGACAGCTAACACAGATACGCAGTATTTT. Complete variable domain (other parts from reference TRBV13 and TRBJ2-3): AAGVIQSPRHLIKEKRETATLKCYPIPRHDTVYWYQQGPGQDPQFLISFYEKMQSDKGSIPDRFSAQQFSDYHSELNMSSLELGDSALYFCASSSPGTANTDTQYFGPGTRLTVL.